These 29 T cell receptor beta chains came from one sample sequenced in a study of cytomegalovirus exposure and HLA in healthy donors. The study ran its PCR with 60 Vbeta and 13 Jbeta primers. Libraries were prepared by immunoSEQ multiplex PCR; TCRdb keeps only in-frame clonotypes and omits some of them. Altogether some 170,000 clones are present, about four fifths being singletons, with the ten largest covering about 12%. Sequencing was carried out using PBMCs. These receptor sequences come from a woman in her fifties or sixties in good health and CMV-seronegative.

Only a few counts were recorded for this clone. The chain employs TRBV19 and TRBJ1-5, with 7 bases identical to TRBD1. CDR1 LNHDA and CDR2 SQIVND come from the germline V gene (reference sequence). CDR3 length: 16 residues. Trimming removed 0 bases from V and 6 bases from J; junction bases left unmatched: 8. The CDR3 loop is CASSIDTDRRGQPQHF. The CDR3 region has the DNA TGTGCCAGTAGTATAGATACGGACAGGAGGGGTCAGCCCCAGCATTTT.

This chain uses TRBV5-1 with TRBJ2-2; no firm D call. This CDR3 region has 15 residues. Between the trimmed V and J ends, which lost 2 bases and 1 base, there was a span of 9 bases. Per germline, CDR1 SGHRS and CDR2 YFSETQ. The CDR3 is CASSFGAGNTGELFF. Here the CDR3 DNA reads TGCGCCAGCAGCTTTGGCGCAGGGAACACCGGGGAGCTGTTTTTT.

The chain joins TRBV6-4 to TRBJ1-1; 8 bases are a match to TRBD1. Germline V lookup: CDR1 MRHNA, CDR2 SNTAGT. There are 15 residues in the CDR3. V dropped 6 bases and J dropped 0; count of bases not matched to a gene: 6. CDR3 DNA: TGTGCCAGCAGACGGGACAGGTCAATGAACACTGAAGCTTTCTTT. Translating it yields CASRRDRSMNTEAFF.

The V and J genes are TRBV29-1 and TRBJ1-2, with 7 positions matching TRBD1. Germline V gene data show CDR1 as SQVTM and CDR2 as ANQGSEA. This CDR3 spans 14 amino acids. V lost 8 bases, J lost 2 bases, and 11 bases stayed unmatched. The CDR3 loop is CSIRDREKNYGYTF. DNA of the CDR3: TGCAGCATCCGGGACAGAGAAAAAAACTATGGCTACACCTTC.

This chain connects TRBV27 to TRBJ1-5, with 8 bases fitting TRBD1. The CDR3 has 18 amino acids. CDR1 is MNHEY, CDR2 SMNVEV, per germline (reference sequence). Germline trimming cut 3 bases from V and 1 base from J; bases unmatched to any gene: 11. CDR3 sequence: CASSLDRDPQGSNQPQHF. The CDR3 coding sequence is TGTGCCAGCAGTTTGGACAGGGACCCTCAAGGGAGCAATCAGCCCCAGCATTTT.

The V call is TRBV9, the J call TRBJ2-3; D is perhaps TRBD2 (7 bases). V lost 6 bases and J 1 base, leaving 18 bases between the germline ends. The CDR3 is made up of 16 amino acids. The germline V gene encodes CDR1 SGDLS and CDR2 YYNGEE. CDR3 DNA sequence: TGTGCCAGCACCCGGAAGGGGGGGGTTCGCACAGATACGCAGTATTTT. It is translated as CASTRKGGVRTDTQYF. Complete variable domain (other parts from reference TRBV9 and TRBJ2-3): DSGVTQTPKHLITATGQRVTLRCSPRSGDLSVYWYQQSLDQGLQFLIQYYNGEERAKGNILERFSAQQFPDLHSELNLSSLELGDSALYFCASTRKGGVRTDTQYFGPGTRLTVL.

The chain recombines TRBV19 with TRBJ1-5; D is unresolved. CDR1 is LNHDA, CDR2 SQIVND, per germline (reference sequence). Trimming stripped 5 bases from V and 5 bases from J, with 25 bases between. The CDR3 loop spans 18 amino acids. The CDR3 spells CASSSPPGFTRGDQPQHF. The CDR3 DNA is TGTGCCAGTAGTTCTCCTCCGGGGTTCACGCGTGGAGATCAGCCCCAGCATTTT.

V usage is TRBV27 and J usage is TRBJ2-1; 12 nucleotides align to TRBD2. This CDR3 region has 15 residues. The junction had 4 bases not matched to a gene; V was cut back by 5 bases and J by 5 bases. CDR1 MNHEY and CDR2 SMNVEV come from the germline V gene (reference sequence). CDR3 sequence reads: CASSKTSGGNNEQFF. The DNA of the CDR3 is TGTGCCAGCAGTAAGACTAGCGGGGGAAACAATGAGCAGTTCTTC.

The chain is built from TRBV14 and TRBJ1-4, with D possibly matching TRBD1 (6 bases). From germline, CDR1 is SGHDN and CDR2 FVKESK. V dropped 4 bases and J dropped 7 bases, with 13 bases sitting between them. CDR3 length: 14 residues. The CDR3 DNA reads as TGTGCCAGCAGCCTCGGGGGGGCTGGTGAAAAACTGTTTTTT. Amino acids: CASSLGGAGEKLFF.

The sample holds one count of this clone. The V gene is TRBV7-2, the J gene TRBJ1-2, with a possible D match to TRBD1 (6 bases). CDR1 and CDR2 from the germline V gene are SGHTA and FQGNSA. The CDR3 runs 15 residues. V lost 5 bases and J 6 bases, leaving 19 bases between the germline ends. CDR3 sequence reads: CASSQPPGAVNGYTF. The CDR3 DNA is TGTGCCAGCAGCCAACCCCCAGGGGCGGTGAATGGCTACACCTTC.

The chain couples TRBV27 to TRBJ1-1; 8 bases fit TRBD1. CDR1 is MNHEY, CDR2 SMNVEV, per germline (reference sequence). The CDR3 is 14 amino acids. Trimming took 6 bases from V and 3 from J; bases not matched to a gene: 6. The CDR3, as DNA: TGTGCCAGCAGCCTACAGGGGGGGGACACTGAAGCTTTCTTT. Translating gives CASSLQGGDTEAFF.

The V call is TRBV7-9, the J call TRBJ2-3, with D tentatively TRBD1 (5 bases). The V gene lost 1 base and the J gene lost 3 bases, with 11 bases spanning the gap. This CDR3 is built from 15 residues. Germline V gene lookup returns CDR1 SEHNR and CDR2 FQNEAQ (reference sequence). CDR3 sequence (DNA): TGTGCCAGCAGCTTAGGGGGCCGGTTAACAGATACGCAGTATTTT. Its translation is CASSLGGRLTDTQYF. Based on the CDR3 plus reference TRBV7-9 and TRBJ2-3, the full variable domain is DTGVSQNPRHKITKRGQNVTFRCDPISEHNRLYWYRQTLGQGPEFLTYFQNEAQLEKSRLLSDRFSAERPKGSFSTLEIQRTEQGDSAMYLCASSLGGRLTDTQYFGPGTRLTVL.

This chain links TRBV25-1 with TRBJ1-1, with 7 bases matching TRBD1. V lost 10 bases, J lost 1 base, and 9 bases stayed unmatched. This CDR3 region has 14 residues. Germline loops: CDR1 MGHDK, CDR2 SYGVNS. CDR3 in amino acids: CATRGGPGNTEAFF. CDR3 DNA sequence: TGTGCCACCAGGGGGGGGCCGGGGAACACTGAAGCTTTCTTT.

V is TRBV6-5 and J is TRBJ2-1; 9 bases match TRBD2. Trimming at V came to 6 bases and at J to 4 bases, leaving 7 bases not matched to a gene. The CDR3 covers 15 residues. Germline assignment: CDR1 MNHEY and CDR2 SVGAGI. CDR3 region: CASRGLAGEYNEQFF. The CDR3 DNA reads TGTGCCAGCAGGGGATTAGCGGGGGAATACAATGAGCAGTTCTTC.

The chain has TRBV19 and TRBJ2-7, with 8 positions matching TRBD2. CDR1 is LNHDA, CDR2 SQIVND, per germline (reference sequence). V dropped 1 base and J dropped 4; count of bases not matched to a gene: 0. The CDR3 has 13 residues. DNA of the CDR3: TGTGCCAGTAGTATAGCGGGAGGGTACGAGCAGTACTTC. Translation gives CASSIAGGYEQYF.

The chain uses TRBV29-1 and TRBJ1-1; the D gene is possibly TRBD1 (6 bases). CDR1 and CDR2 from the germline V gene are SQVTM and ANQGSEA. This CDR3 region has 14 residues. Trimming removed 3 bases from V and 6 bases from J, with 17 bases in between. In nucleotides, the CDR3 is TGCAGCGTTGACAGGGGCTCTGAGGCCGCTGAAGCTTTCTTT. This encodes CSVDRGSEAAEAFF.

V is TRBV7-9 and J is TRBJ2-3; maybe TRBD2 (5 bases). This CDR3 contains 16 residues. Between the trimmed V and J ends, which lost 5 bases and 1 base, there was a span of 16 bases. Germline loops: CDR1 SEHNR, CDR2 FQNEAQ (reference sequence). DNA of the CDR3: TGTGCCAGCAGCCGGCCCCTGTCGGAGGGCACAGATACGCAGTATTTT. This sequence encodes CASSRPLSEGTDTQYF.

In this sample, this clone turned up once. The V call is TRBV14, the J call TRBJ2-1; the D gene is possibly TRBD2 (5 bases). In germline, CDR1 is SGHDN, CDR2 FVKESK. V lost 4 bases and J 6 bases, leaving 7 bases between the germline ends. The CDR3 is 12 amino acids. This chain's CDR3 is CASSLAGNEQFF. CDR3 DNA: TGTGCCAGCAGCCTTGCGGGCAATGAGCAGTTCTTC.

The chain couples TRBV7-2 to TRBJ2-6, with D possibly matching TRBD1 (5 bases). CDR1 SGHTA and CDR2 FQGNSA come from the germline V gene. V was shortened by 1 base and J by 4 bases, with 8 bases between the two germline ends. There are 15 residues in the CDR3. CDR3 coding DNA: TGTGCCAGCAGCTTAGAGGGGTTAGGGGCCAACGTCCTGACTTTC. Translation gives CASSLEGLGANVLTF.

The DNA for the CDR3 is TGTGCCAGCAGTTCCTTTAGGTCCAACCTAGAATATGGCTACACCTTC. It is translated as CASSSFRSNLEYGYTF. This chain links TRBV28 with TRBJ1-2; D ambiguous. This CDR3 contains 16 residues. V was trimmed by 4 bases and J by 5 bases, leaving 20 bases between them. Germline CDR1 and CDR2: MDHEN and SYDVKM.

The chain combines TRBV4-3 with TRBJ2-5, with 12 bases that match TRBD2. CDR1 and CDR2 from the germline V gene are LGHNA and YSLEER. J lost 4 bases, V lost 1 base, and 4 bases had no gene match. The CDR3 consists of 16 residues. This chain's CDR3 is CASSQGTSGGRETQYF. The CDR3 DNA reads as TGCGCCAGCAGCCAAGGTACTAGCGGGGGGCGAGAGACCCAGTACTTC.

The chain recombines TRBV10-3 with TRBJ1-1; unclear D gene. CDR1 and CDR2 (germline): ENHRY, SYGVKD. This CDR3 is built from 13 residues. V was cut by 4 bases and J by 1 base, with 7 bases left in between. Here the CDR3 DNA reads TGTGCCATCAGTGCCTCAGAGAACACTGAAGCTTTCTTT. This encodes CAISASENTEAFF.

V and J are TRBV6-5 and TRBJ2-1; 8 bases are shared with TRBD2. The CDR3 has 13 amino acids. Germline loops: CDR1 MNHEY, CDR2 SVGAGI. Trimming removed 6 bases from V and 6 bases from J; junction bases left unmatched: 4. The DNA for the CDR3 is TGTGCCAGCAGGATAAGCGGGAGCAATGAGCAGTTCTTC. Its translation is CASRISGSNEQFF.

The rearrangement links TRBV28 to TRBJ1-1; TRBD1 matches 8 bases. Germline V gives CDR1 MDHEN, CDR2 SYDVKM. The CDR3 spans 15 residues. The trim removed 1 base at V and 4 bases at J, leaving 5 bases unmatched. In DNA, the CDR3 is TGTGCCAGCAGTTTATTACAGGGGGGCCGCACTGAAGCTTTCTTT. Its translation is CASSLLQGGRTEAFF.

This chain joins TRBV19 and TRBJ1-1; D gene ambiguous. There are 13 residues in the CDR3. Trimming took 3 bases from V and 5 from J, leaving 10 bases between them. Germline CDR1 LNHDA, CDR2 SQIVND (reference sequence). The CDR3 sequence is CASSIISRTEAFF. The CDR3 DNA follows: TGTGCCAGTAGTATTATTTCTAGGACTGAAGCTTTCTTT.

The chain carries TRBV5-1 and TRBJ2-6, with D maybe TRBD2 (5 bases). Germline assignment: CDR1 SGHRS and CDR2 YFSETQ. V shed 4 bases and J shed 0 bases, with 11 bases lying between them. This CDR3 has 16 amino acids. The CDR3 sequence is CASSTAGDSGANVLTF. DNA of the CDR3: TGCGCCAGCAGCACGGCCGGGGACTCTGGGGCCAACGTCCTGACTTTC.

The CDR3 DNA reads as TGTGCCAGCAGCTTATTGACTTACAATGAGCAGTTCTTC. Its translation: CASSLLTYNEQFF. The V call is TRBV7-8, the J call TRBJ2-1; no clear D gene. V dropped 2 bases and J dropped 4 bases, with 6 bases sitting between them. CDR3 size: 13 residues. Germline values: CDR1 SGHVS, CDR2 FQNEAQ.

The rearrangement uses TRBV4-1 and TRBJ1-5; 8 nucleotides align to TRBD1. This CDR3 region has 15 residues. J was trimmed by 4 bases and V by 4 bases; bases with no gene match: 6. CDR1 MGHRA and CDR2 YSYEKL come from the germline V gene. Written as DNA, the CDR3 is TGCGCCAGCAGCCCCTCTGGGACAGGAAATCAGCCCCAGCATTTT. Translation: CASSPSGTGNQPQHF.

In this sample, this clone turned up a few times. This chain joins TRBV30 and TRBJ1-2, with D possibly matching TRBD1 (6 bases). The CDR3 has 13 amino acids. Trimming pared 6 bases from V and 8 bases from J, leaving 19 bases between. Per the germline V gene, CDR1 is GTSNPN and CDR2 is SVGIG (reference sequence). The CDR3 here is CACRLQGVGGYTF. In DNA form, the CDR3 reads TGTGCCTGCCGGTTACAGGGTGTTGGCGGCTACACCTTC.